Given below is one TCR beta chain in context. What it binds is unknown. The data originate from a study of STAT3 mutations in large granular lymphocyte leukemia. Regarding the study as a whole: After therapy, 6 of 18 patients switched clonotypes, all new clones STAT3 wild type. Every T-cell large granular lymphocyte leukemia patient had at least one immunodominant TCR beta clonotype. Variable sampling intervals and differing treatment regimens complicated linking therapy response to TCR clonal burden changes.

Germline lookup yields CDR1 SGHNT and CDR2 YYREEE (reference sequence). Between the trimmed V and J ends, which lost 3 bases and 6 bases, there was a span of 15 bases. The CDR3 spans 14 residues. The assay was immunoSEQ multiplex PCR, and TCRdb's table has in-frame clones only and misses some. There are under 5,500 clones in the sample; around 83% occur only once, and over 70% lies in the top ten. The J gene is TRBJ1-1, the V gene TRBV5-4; D is perhaps TRBD1 (6 bases). The clonotype comes from a man aged 40-49 years with T-cell large granular lymphocyte leukemia. Some clones in this sample may be carry-over from other donors' samples. Material for sequencing was peripheral blood mononuclear cells. CDR3 protein: CASSSRTGKAEAFF. CDR3 sequence (DNA): TGTGCCAGCAGCTCCAGAACAGGGAAAGCTGAAGCTTTCTTT.